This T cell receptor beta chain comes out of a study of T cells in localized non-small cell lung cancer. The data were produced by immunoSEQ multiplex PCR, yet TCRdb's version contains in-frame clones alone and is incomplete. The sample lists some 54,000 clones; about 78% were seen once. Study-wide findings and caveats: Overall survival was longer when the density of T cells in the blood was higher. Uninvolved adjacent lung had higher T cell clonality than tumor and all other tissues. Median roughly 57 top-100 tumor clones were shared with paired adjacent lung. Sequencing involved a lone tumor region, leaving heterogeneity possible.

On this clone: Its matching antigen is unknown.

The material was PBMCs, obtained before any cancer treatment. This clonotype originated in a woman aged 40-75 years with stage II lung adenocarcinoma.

The chain's CDR3 is CASSYKPLNTGELFF. The CDR3 DNA is TGTGCCAGTAGTTACAAACCCCTGAACACCGGGGAGCTGTTTTTT. The chain uses TRBV19 and TRBJ2-2; D call uncertain. This CDR3 is built from 15 residues. The V gene lost 5 bases and the J gene lost 1 base, with 11 bases spanning the gap. Germline CDR1 is LNHDA and CDR2 is SQIVND (reference sequence).